This TCR beta chain is drawn from a study of OX40 agonist ivuxolimab in advanced cancers. About the study: Patients took ivuxolimab, an agonistic anti-OX40 (CD134) antibody.

This table comes from immunoSEQ multiplex PCR, and its TCRdb copy is limited to in-frame clones, with some not included. The sample has 80,000 to 130,000 clones, approximately 90% seen once. Regarding this clone: Its specificity is unknown.

General study findings and limits: Within 6 weeks, CD4+ and CD8+ blood T cells expanded clonally at 0.1 to 3.0 mg/kg.

The V and J ends lost 0 bases and 2 bases, in that order; junction bases with no gene match: 5. The CDR3 runs 17 residues. In germline, CDR1 is SGHTA, CDR2 FQGNSA. Collection of blood occurred at baseline, at cycle 4 day 1, and at cycle 7 day 1. Sequences were derived from CD4+ or CD8+ T cells sorted from blood, sampled in a trial of the OX40 agonist ivuxolimab. V gene TRBV7-2 combines with J gene TRBJ2-1; 9 positions match TRBD2. This receptor was obtained from an adult with an advanced solid tumor such as melanoma, head and neck, liver or kidney cancer. The CDR3 DNA reads as TGTGCCAGCAGCTTAGCGAGGGCGGGAGGGCCCTACAATGAGCAGTTCTTC. As protein: CASSLARAGGPYNEQFF.